This TCR beta chain was recorded in a study of OX40 agonist ivuxolimab in advanced cancers. Study-wide background: Two patients with cutaneous melanoma and one with hepatocellular carcinoma, three in total, showed partial responses.

Generated by immunoSEQ multiplex PCR, the TCRdb table keeps only in-frame clones and is missing some. The sample includes about 64,000 clones, 87% seen only once; the top ten take approximately 3%. The CDR3 has 17 residues. V was pared by 4 bases and J by 3 bases, with 10 bases of the junction left unmatched. Germline lookup yields CDR1 MNHNS and CDR2 SASEGT. The V gene is TRBV6-1, the J gene TRBJ1-5; 9 bases fit TRBD1. Source: CD4+ or CD8+ T cells sorted from blood, taken in a trial of the OX40 agonist ivuxolimab. This sequence originates from an adult with an advanced solid tumor such as melanoma, head and neck, liver or kidney cancer. The CDR3, as DNA: TGTGCCAGCAGTGCTACCCCGGGACAGGGAAACAATCAGCCCCAGCATTTT. Protein: CASSATPGQGNNQPQHF.